This T cell receptor (beta chain) was sequenced in a study of identical twins. General observations from the study: Twins' excess sharing was less marked for out-of-frame beta sequences.

TCRdb reprocessed the 5' RACE reads via MiXCR and lists one record per CDR3 protein. The table lists roughly 500,000 distinct CDR3 sequences, 20% to 25% of them singletons. Details on this clonotype: The antigen remains unidentified.

Everyone who donated was a healthy Caucasian. The sample also formed part of further work on T cells expressing NK-cell markers. That study adds: In several experiments, an anti-gamma-delta TCR antibody restricted sorting to alpha-beta TCR T cells.

Sequencing was performed on CD4+ T cells sorted from blood. This clonotype originated in a young woman in good health.

Here the CDR3 reads CSAVTGLNQPQHF. The CDR3 DNA reads TGCAGTGCGGTAACAGGGTTGAATCAGCCCCAGCATTTT. The chain employs TRBV20-1 and TRBJ1-5, with a possible D match to TRBD1 (6 bases). This CDR3 has 13 amino acids. V lost 6 bases, J lost 4 bases, and 13 bases lay in between. Germline V CDR1 and CDR2: DFQATT, SNEGSKA (reference sequence).